The 7 T cell receptor beta chains reported below all come from one sample, sequenced in a study of T cell changes during pregnancy in multiple sclerosis. Sequencing used immunoSEQ multiplex PCR; TCRdb keeps in-frame clones, though not all of them. The table includes around 88,000 clones, approximately 91% detected once. The sample was peripheral blood, taken in the first trimester of pregnancy. The receptors here all came from a female donor with multiple sclerosis, enrolled in a pregnancy study.

The V gene is TRBV5-5, the J gene TRBJ2-7, with TRBD2 matching 8 bases. With V trimmed by 2 bases and J by 0 bases, 4 bases remained unmatched. The CDR3 runs to 15 residues. CDR1 and CDR2 from the germline V gene are SGHKS and YYEKEE (reference sequence). The CDR3 sequence: CASSFPGTSSYEQYF. For the CDR3, the DNA is TGTGCCAGCAGCTTTCCCGGGACTAGCTCCTACGAGCAGTACTTC.

This chain connects TRBV10-3 to TRBJ2-3; TRBD2 agrees at 7 bases. The CDR3 loop spans 14 amino acids. With V trimmed by 6 bases and J by 2 bases, 5 bases remained unmatched. The V gene's germline CDR1 is ENHRY and CDR2 SYGVKD. CDR3 nucleotides: TGTGCCATCAGCGGAGCGGGAACCACAGATACGCAGTATTTT. This codes for CAISGAGTTDTQYF.

The chain links TRBV4-1 to TRBJ2-7; D might be TRBD1 (6 bases). CDR1 and CDR2 from the germline V gene are MGHRA and YSYEKL. The CDR3 length is 15 residues. Trimming stripped 3 bases from V and 3 bases from J, with 15 bases between. The CDR3: CASSQIGTRDYEQYF. In DNA form, the CDR3 reads TGCGCCAGCAGCCAGATCGGGACACGGGACTACGAGCAGTACTTC.

The V and J genes are TRBV29-1 and TRBJ2-5; a possible D gene is TRBD2 (5 bases). The CDR3 consists of 12 residues. V was trimmed by 4 bases and J by 4 bases, leaving 10 bases between them. Looked up from germline, CDR1 is SQVTM and CDR2 is ANQGSEA. DNA for the CDR3: TGCAGCGTTGGTCGGGGTTCAGAGACCCAGTACTTC. This gives the protein CSVGRGSETQYF. Filled out from reference TRBV29-1 and TRBJ2-5, the complete variable domain reads SAVISQKPSRDICQRGTSLTIQCQVDSQVTMMFWYRQQPGQSLTLIATANQGSEATYESGFVIDKFPISRPNLTFSTLTVSNMSPEDSSIYLCSVGRGSETQYFGPGTRLLVL.

J is TRBJ1-1 and V is TRBV25-1; TRBD1 might be the D (6 bases). V gave up 5 bases and J gave up 1 base, with 11 bases separating them. In germline, CDR1 is MGHDK, CDR2 SYGVNS. The CDR3 is 14 residues long. CDR3 amino acids: CASSPGVSNTEAFF. The CDR3, as DNA: TGTGCCAGCAGTCCAGGGGTGTCGAACACTGAAGCTTTCTTT.

This clone was seen a handful of times. The V call is TRBV19, the J call TRBJ1-6; weak D call: TRBD1 (5 bases). This CDR3 contains 14 residues. Germline assignment: CDR1 LNHDA and CDR2 SQIVND (reference sequence). The ends were cut back, 1 base at V and 7 bases at J, with 8 bases in the middle. CDR3 DNA: TGTGCCAGTAGTATAGGGGGCGGAAATTCACCCCTCCACTTT. It is translated as CASSIGGGNSPLHF.

The chain employs TRBV29-1 and TRBJ1-1; D call uncertain. Germline CDR1 is SQVTM and CDR2 is ANQGSEA. V shed 3 bases and J shed 0 bases, with 11 bases lying between them. CDR3 length equals 14 residues. DNA of the CDR3: TGCAGCGTTGAGCTCAGGTCCATGAACACTGAAGCTTTCTTT. It specifies CSVELRSMNTEAFF.